This section outlines one T cell receptor beta chain sequence together with its context. Antigen specificity is unknown. The sample belongs to a study of identifying expanded T cells in peripheral blood. Findings and caveats of the study: About 1.2 clones differed between technical replicates, versus approximately 16 and 20 over time. Approximately 2-week clone count variance significantly increased as total template count grew.

The protocol was immunoSEQ multiplex PCR, while the TCRdb copy is restricted to in-frame clones and leaves out a portion. The repertoire holds around 120,000 clones, with about 89% as singletons. Healthy donors had no documented immune events, such as infections, while sampled. The receptor's source is a person aged 18-70 years in good health. The sequenced material came from blood.

The CDR3 nucleotides are TGTGCCAGCAGTGAAGCGCAGCGGGGGGATCCAGATACGCAGTATTTT. Protein: CASSEAQRGDPDTQYF. The V and J genes are TRBV6-1 and TRBJ2-3, with 9 positions matching TRBD2. Per the germline V gene, CDR1 is MNHNS and CDR2 is SASEGT. CDR3 size: 16 residues. V was pared by 0 bases and J by 4 bases, with 5 bases of the junction left unmatched.